This entry features one T cell receptor (beta chain) sequence. The sample comes from a study of T cell changes during pregnancy in multiple sclerosis. TCRdb's copy holds only in-frame clones and misses some; the assay was immunoSEQ multiplex PCR. The data contain some 60,000 clones, just over 90% of them singletons. Germline V gene data show CDR1 as MNHEY and CDR2 as SVGAGI. The CDR3 length is 14 residues. Trimming removed 7 bases from V and 5 bases from J; junction bases left unmatched: 5. This TCR was recovered from a female donor in good health, enrolled as a control in a pregnancy study. This chain connects TRBV6-5 to TRBJ2-1; 10 positions match TRBD2. Source: peripheral blood, taken in the first trimester of pregnancy. The CDR3 nucleotides read TGTGCCAGCACATCCGGACTAGCGGACAATGAGCAGTTCTTC. This encodes CASTSGLADNEQFF.